Listed below are T cell receptor beta chains from one sample, sequenced in a study of shared clonotypes between healthy human individuals. Profiling relied on immunoSEQ multiplex PCR, and the TCRdb table lists in-frame clones only, not all of them. The repertoire holds a few million clones, with just under 95% as singletons. Sequenced sample: naive CD8+ T cells from PBMCs. All receptors derive from a man aged 18 to 29 in good health. Some clones in this sample may be carry-over from other donors' samples. CDR3s include the opening cysteine and the closing phenylalanine or tryptophan. The D gene is left open where the match is weak. Rows may omit the clone size; those that give it use once, few, many or a size class.

>NA|TRBV29-1|TRBJ2-2|NA
TGCAGCGTTGTCCCTCCTAACAGGGCCGGGGAGCTGTTTTTT
CSVVPPNRAGELFF
>NA|TRBV30|TRBJ1-2|NA
TGTGCCTGGAGTGTATATGCCCCGGCGGATGGCTACACCTTC
CAWSVYAPADGYTF
>NA|TRBV6-6|TRBJ1-1|NA
TGTGCCAGCAGTTACGGGCGGGTTCCTGAAGCTTTCTTT
CASSYGRVPEAFF
>NA|TRBV28|TRBJ2-2|NA
TGTGCCAGCAGTTTTTCCGGGGAGCTGTTTTTT
CASSFSGELFF
>NA|TRBV14|TRBJ1-4|once
TGTGCCAGCAGCCAAAATGGACAGATTAATGAAAAACTGTTTTTT
CASSQNGQINEKLFF
>NA|TRBV27|TRBJ2-1|NA
TGTGCCAGCAGTCCTACCCCAAATGAGCAGTTCTTC
CASSPTPNEQFF
>TRBD2|TRBV10-2|TRBJ2-5|NA
TGCGCCAGCAGTGAGACTAGCGGGGGACAAGAGACCCAGTACTTC
CASSETSGGQETQYF
>NA|TRBV30|TRBJ1-1|few
TGTGCCTGGATGGACCGATCCGGCACTGAAGCTTTCTTT
CAWMDRSGTEAFF
>NA|TRBV7-9|TRBJ1-2|NA
TGTGCCAGCAGCTTAGCGAAGGCAGACTCCTATGGCTACACCTTC
CASSLAKADSYGYTF
>NA|TRBV29-1|TRBJ2-7|NA
TGCAGCGTCCACGCGGTCGGGGGCTACGAGCAGTACTTC
CSVHAVGGYEQYF
>NA|TRBV10-1|TRBJ1-1|NA
TGCGCCAGCAGTCCAAGTCGCGGGGGGCCGGGAGGAAACACTGAAGCTTTCTTT
CASSPSRGGPGGNTEAFF
>NA|TRBV11-2|TRBJ2-5|NA
TGTGCCAGCAGCTTAGTGCTGTCCTCGCAAGAGACCCAGTACTTC
CASSLVLSSQETQYF
>NA|TRBV2|TRBJ2-1|NA
TGTGCCAGTCCCACAGGTCCGGGTGAGCAGTTCTTC
CASPTGPGEQFF
>TRBD1|TRBV27|TRBJ1-1|NA
TGTGCCAGCAGTTTCGTCGACAGGGGGACTGAAGCTTTCTTT
CASSFVDRGTEAFF
>NA|TRBV9|TRBJ1-1|NA
TGTGCCAGCAGCGTTACGGCACGGCACACTGAAGCTTTCTTT
CASSVTARHTEAFF
>NA|TRBV9|TRBJ2-1|once
TGTGCCAGCAGCGTAGCGGTCGGGTCGGATGAGCAGTTCTTC
CASSVAVGSDEQFF
>NA|TRBV19|TRBJ1-5|NA
TGTGCCAGTAGTATCAGGCAGGACAATCAGCCCCAGCATTTT
CASSIRQDNQPQHF
>TRBD2|TRBV7-3|TRBJ2-1|NA
TGTGCCAGCAGCTTCCGCCCGGGACTAGCGGGAGGGAGTACATACAATGAGCAGTTCTTC
CASSFRPGLAGGSTYNEQFF
>NA|TRBV27|TRBJ1-2|NA
TGTGCCAGCAGGGAAAGGGGCCATGGCTACACCTTC
CASRERGHGYTF
>TRBD1|TRBV29-1|TRBJ2-1|NA
TGCAGCGTTGAAGCCCGGGACAGGGACATCAACAATGAGCAGTTCTTC
CSVEARDRDINNEQFF
>NA|TRBV6-1|TRBJ1-1|once
TGTGCCAGCAGCGACCCCAGGCACAAGAACACTGAAGCTTTCTTT
CASSDPRHKNTEAFF
>NA|TRBV5-1|TRBJ2-1|NA
TGCGCCAGCAGCCCCGGGACCCACTTCGATGAGCAGTTCTTC
CASSPGTHFDEQFF
>NA|TRBV6-5|TRBJ1-5|few
TGTGCCAGCAGCCTCTGGGGAGGCCAGCCCCAGCATTTT
CASSLWGGQPQHF
>NA|TRBV29-1|TRBJ2-7|NA
TGCAGCGTCGGCCACTCTCTTGTGCCCTACGAGCAGTACTTC
CSVGHSLVPYEQYF
>TRBD2|TRBV28|TRBJ2-2|NA
TGTGCCAGCAGTTTAGGACTAGCTAACACCGGGGAGCTGTTTTTT
CASSLGLANTGELFF
>TRBD2|TRBV9|TRBJ2-7|NA
TGTGCCAGCAGCGAGGGACTAGGCTACGAGCAGTACTTC
CASSEGLGYEQYF
>TRBD2|TRBV6-6|TRBJ2-1|NA
TGTGCCAGCAGTACCAGCGGGAGTCTCTACAATGAGCAGTTCTTC
CASSTSGSLYNEQFF
>NA|TRBV9|TRBJ2-5|NA
TGTGCCAGCAATAATCCCGGGGAAGGGGAGACCCAGTACTTC
CASNNPGEGETQYF
>NA|TRBV7-9|TRBJ2-5|NA
TGTGCCAGCAGCTTACTAGCTAGCGAGGAGACCCAGTACTTC
CASSLLASEETQYF
>TRBD1|TRBV9|TRBJ1-1|NA
TGTGCCAGCAGCGGAGGGGGCGGCACTGAAGCTTTCTTT
CASSGGGGTEAFF
>NA|TRBV27|TRBJ2-7|NA
TGTGCCAGCAGTTTAGGGCCGGGTTTCTACGAGCAGTACTTC
CASSLGPGFYEQYF
>TRBD2|TRBV30|TRBJ2-1|NA
TGTGCCTGGAGTGTACGTCTAGCGGGAGGGAATGAGCAGTTCTTC
CAWSVRLAGGNEQFF
>NA|TRBV15|TRBJ1-1|NA
TGTGCCACCGAGGGGGAGGCGGTCACTGAAGCTTTCTTT
CATEGEAVTEAFF
>NA|TRBV7-6|TRBJ2-1|once
TGTGCCAGCAGCTTAAACCCTAGCGAGGGGGATGAGCAGTTCTTC
CASSLNPSEGDEQFF
>TRBD1|TRBV4-2|TRBJ1-1|NA
TGTGCCAGCAGCCAAGAAACAGGGGTCACTGAAGCTTTCTTT
CASSQETGVTEAFF
>NA|TRBV11-2|TRBJ2-7|NA
TGTGCCAGCAGCTTAGGTGCGGGACAGAGCTCCTACGAGCAGTACTTC
CASSLGAGQSSYEQYF
>NA|TRBV11-2|TRBJ1-4|NA
TGTGCCAGCAGCTATCGGCAGGGCTTCGCAACTAATGAAAAACTGTTTTTT
CASSYRQGFATNEKLFF
>TRBD2|TRBV5-4|TRBJ2-1|NA
TGTGCCAGCAGCTGGGGGACTAGCGGTTACAATGAGCAGTTCTTC
CASSWGTSGYNEQFF
>NA|TRBV7-3|TRBJ2-7|NA
TGTGCCAGCAGCCCGACTGCTTCCTACGAGCAGTACTTC
CASSPTASYEQYF
>TRBD2|TRBV28|TRBJ2-3|NA
TGTGCCAGCAGCCGACTCGAGCGGGAGGGCCCCCATAGCACAGATACGCAGTATTTT
CASSRLEREGPHSTDTQYF
>TRBD1|TRBV5-8|TRBJ1-2|NA
TGTGCCAGCAGCGTCTTACAGGGGGCTACTGTTGGCTACACCTTC
CASSVLQGATVGYTF
>NA|TRBV27|TRBJ1-2|NA
TGTGCCAGCAGTTTAAGGGGGATTGGTAACTATGGCTACACCTTC
CASSLRGIGNYGYTF
>NA|TRBV4-1|TRBJ1-1|few
TGCGCCAGCAGCCCCAGTCCGGGACCAAGCACTGAAGCTTTCTTT
CASSPSPGPSTEAFF
>NA|TRBV9|TRBJ1-1|NA
TGTGCCAGCAGCGTAGCGAGGGGCGGGGGCACTGAAGCTTTCTTT
CASSVARGGGTEAFF
>NA|TRBV7-9|TRBJ1-2|NA
TGTGCCAGCAGCTTAGCGACTCGGGGGGATGGCTACACCTTC
CASSLATRGDGYTF
>NA|TRBV2|TRBJ2-5|NA
TGTGCCAGCAGTGGCTACTGGAGGATAGGAGAGACCCAGTACTTC
CASSGYWRIGETQYF
>NA|TRBV5-1|TRBJ2-5|NA
TGCGCCAGCAGCATGCTGGGGGGCATTCGAGAGACCCAGTACTTC
CASSMLGGIRETQYF
>NA|TRBV7-9|TRBJ1-1|once
TGTGCCAGCAGCTTAGGGACAGCCAACACTGAAGCTTTCTTT
CASSLGTANTEAFF
>NA|TRBV7-3|TRBJ2-7|once
TGTGCCAGCAGCTTATCCGGCTCCTACGAGCAGTACTTC
CASSLSGSYEQYF